This T cell receptor (beta chain) was sequenced during a study of vaccination effects on CD4 cells after COVID-19. Across the study: Participants were vaccinated with two doses of either the BNT162b2 or mRNA-1273 vaccine. The study, taken as a whole, reports: Few convalescent patients, and no early post-infection timepoints, were available to the study. Long after vaccination, the clones induced by infection and by vaccine shrank markedly in size. After vaccination of healthy people, only 1 of 255 vaccine-induced clones cross-reacted with common cold coronaviruses.

Measured with immunoSEQ multiplex PCR; TCRdb has only the in-frame clones, and not every one. Found here are 20,000 to 25,000 clones, roughly 73% of them singletons; the top ten hold about 10%. Comments on this clone: Its antigen remains unidentified.

Scientists isolated CD4+ T cells after an approximately 10-day culture period ended. Sequenced material: CD4+ T cells from PBMCs cultured without peptide, taken before COVID-19 vaccination. The receptor comes from a human donor who received a COVID-19 vaccine.

The DNA for the CDR3 is TGTGCCATCTCCCCGGGGGTGACAAGACAAGAGACCCAGTACTTC. Translating it yields CAISPGVTRQETQYF. The chain couples TRBV10-3 to TRBJ2-5, with D perhaps TRBD2 (6 bases). The V end lost 8 bases, the J end lost 2 bases, and 18 bases lay between the germline ends. This CDR3 contains 15 residues. Germline CDR1 is ENHRY and CDR2 is SYGVKD.